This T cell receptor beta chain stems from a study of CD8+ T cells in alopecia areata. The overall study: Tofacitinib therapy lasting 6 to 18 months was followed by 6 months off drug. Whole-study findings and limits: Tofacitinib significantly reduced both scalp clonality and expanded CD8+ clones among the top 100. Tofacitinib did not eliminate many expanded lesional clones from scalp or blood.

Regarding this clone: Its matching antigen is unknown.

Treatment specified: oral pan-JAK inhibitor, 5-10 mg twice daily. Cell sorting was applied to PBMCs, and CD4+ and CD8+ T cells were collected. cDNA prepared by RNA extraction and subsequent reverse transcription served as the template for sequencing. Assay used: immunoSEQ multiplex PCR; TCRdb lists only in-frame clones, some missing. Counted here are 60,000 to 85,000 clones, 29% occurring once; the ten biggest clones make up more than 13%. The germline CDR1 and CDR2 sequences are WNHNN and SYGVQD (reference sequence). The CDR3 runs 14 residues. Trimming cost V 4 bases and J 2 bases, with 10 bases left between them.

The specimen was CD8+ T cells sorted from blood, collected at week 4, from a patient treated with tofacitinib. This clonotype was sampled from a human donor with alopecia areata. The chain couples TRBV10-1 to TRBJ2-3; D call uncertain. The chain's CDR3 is CASSADWITDTQYF. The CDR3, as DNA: TGCGCCAGCAGTGCCGACTGGATCACAGATACGCAGTATTTT.